The 9 T cell receptor beta chains in this list originate from one sample, sequenced in a study of technical replicates of blood from a few donors. The data were produced by immunoSEQ multiplex PCR, yet TCRdb's version contains in-frame clones alone and is incomplete. The sample holds about 90,000 clones; approximately 90% are singletons and the top ten take over 0.2%. The specimen was T cells isolated from PBMCs. These receptor sequences come from a human donor in good health.

The J gene is TRBJ1-4, the V gene TRBV28; D is unresolved. With 2 bases removed from V and 13 bases from J, the gap between germline ends came to 17 bases. CDR3 length: 14 amino acids. Germline V gene sequence: CDR1 MDHEN, CDR2 SYDVKM. CDR3 sequence (DNA): TGTGCCAGCAGTTTAAATTCAATAAAGGGAGGACTGTTTTTT. Protein sequence: CASSLNSIKGGLFF.

This chain connects TRBV19 to TRBJ1-2; 7 bases are a match to TRBD1. The CDR3 runs 16 residues. The germline V gene has CDR1 LNHDA and CDR2 SQIVND (reference sequence). Unmatched junction bases numbered 11, after V lost 3 bases and J lost 4 bases. The CDR3 coding sequence is TGTGCCAGTAGTATGTCGGGTCGGGCAGGGGGCTATGGCTACACCTTC. Translating gives CASSMSGRAGGYGYTF.

The V gene is TRBV6-5, the J gene TRBJ1-1, with 9 bases aligning to TRBD1. CDR1 is MNHEY, CDR2 SVGAGI, per germline. The CDR3 length is 15 residues. J gave up 1 base and V 5 bases, and 5 bases lay outside the gene matches. CDR3 region: CASSGAGQGNTEAFF. The CDR3 coding sequence is TGTGCCAGCAGTGGCGCGGGACAGGGGAACACTGAAGCTTTCTTT.

The chain links TRBV4-1 to TRBJ2-6; TRBD1 agrees at 9 bases. CDR3 length equals 18 residues. CDR1 is MGHRA, CDR2 YSYEKL, per germline. J gave up 2 bases and V 1 base, and 6 bases lay outside the gene matches. Here the CDR3 reads CASSQVWGQGTGANVLTF. Here the CDR3 DNA reads TGCGCCAGCAGCCAAGTCTGGGGACAGGGTACTGGGGCCAACGTCCTGACTTTC.

This clone was seen only once. The V gene is TRBV27, the J gene TRBJ1-1, with D uncertain. Germline V gene sequence: CDR1 MNHEY, CDR2 SMNVEV (reference sequence). CDR3 length equals 14 residues. Trimming cost V 6 bases and J 7 bases, with 18 bases left between them. The CDR3 protein is CASSPTLVFGEAFF. The CDR3 DNA reads as TGTGCCAGCAGCCCCACCCTAGTGTTCGGTGAAGCTTTCTTT.

This chain's CDR3 is CASSKIPSPEQYF. DNA of the CDR3: TGTGCCAGCAGCAAAATCCCAAGCCCCGAGCAGTACTTC. V is TRBV21-1 and J is TRBJ2-7; the listed D gene, TRBD2, was not tested against the DNA. TRBV21-1 is termed a pseudogene. The CDR3 is made up of 13 amino acids.

The gene calls are TRBV7-2 and TRBJ1-5, with 7 bases aligning to TRBD1. Per germline, CDR1 SGHTA and CDR2 FQGNSA. The length of the CDR3 is 19 residues. The J segment lost 0 bases and the V segment lost 0 bases, leaving 11 bases of the junction unmatched. CDR3 coding DNA: TGTGCCAGCAGCTTAGCCTCAGGGGGGCCCCCTTATAGCAATCAGCCCCAGCATTTT. Translation: CASSLASGGPPYSNQPQHF. Supplemented by reference TRBV7-2 and TRBJ1-5, the full variable domain reads GAGVSQSPSNKVTEKGKDVELRCDPISGHTALYWYRQSLGQGLEFLIYFQGNSAPDKSGLPSDRFSAERTGGSVSTLTIQRTQQEDSAVYLCASSLASGGPPYSNQPQHFGDGTRLSIL.

The gene calls are TRBV5-1 and TRBJ2-7; TRBD1 matches at 9 bases. The CDR3 is 15 amino acids. Germline CDR1 SGHRS, CDR2 YFSETQ. V lost 2 bases, J lost 3 bases, and 6 bases stayed unmatched. The CDR3 loop reads CASSLGDRDFYEQYF. The CDR3 region has the DNA TGCGCCAGCAGCTTAGGGGACAGGGATTTCTACGAGCAGTACTTC.

The chain carries TRBV27 and TRBJ2-2; TRBD1 matches 11 bases. Germline CDR1 reads MNHEY; CDR2 reads SMNVEV (reference sequence). The J segment lost 8 bases and the V segment lost 3 bases, leaving 11 bases of the junction unmatched. CDR3 size: 17 residues. The CDR3 loop is CASSFRGQGVLPGELFF. The CDR3 DNA sequence: TGTGCCAGCAGTTTCAGGGGACAGGGGGTTTTACCTGGGGAGCTGTTTTTT.